The 3 T cell receptor beta chains in this list originate from one sample, sequenced in a study of cytomegalovirus exposure and HLA in healthy donors. It was with 60 Vbeta and 13 Jbeta primers that the PCR ran. TCRdb's copy holds only in-frame clones and misses some; the assay was immunoSEQ multiplex PCR. The profile shows 40,000 to 45,000 clones, around three quarters of them singletons. What was sequenced was PBMCs. The source of these receptors is a man in his thirties or forties in good health and CMV-seronegative.

J is TRBJ1-5 and V is TRBV27, with a weak D call TRBD1 (6 bases). Trimming took off 6 bases at V and 5 bases at J, with 14 bases between the two ends. Germline V gene data show CDR1 as MNHEY and CDR2 as SMNVEV (reference sequence). The CDR3 is 14 amino acids. The CDR3 coding sequence is TGTGCCAGCAGAGGACAGCTAGGGTATCAGCCCCAGCATTTT. This gives the protein CASRGQLGYQPQHF.

V is TRBV7-9 and J is TRBJ1-1; D is perhaps TRBD1 (6 bases). Germline CDR1 SEHNR, CDR2 FQNEAQ (reference sequence). The CDR3 has 14 amino acids. Between the trimmed V and J ends, which lost 6 bases and 0 bases, there was a span of 11 bases. CDR3 nucleotide sequence: TGTGCCAGCAGGATGGACAGCATGAACACTGAAGCTTTCTTT. Translation: CASRMDSMNTEAFF.

The rearrangement uses TRBV7-9 and TRBJ2-1; TRBD2 matches 9 bases. CDR1 SEHNR and CDR2 FQNEAQ come from the germline V gene (reference sequence). The CDR3 is made up of 13 amino acids. With 0 bases clipped from V and 15 bases from J, the junction kept 6 bases outside the gene matches. The chain's CDR3 is CASSLAQTSGVFF. The CDR3, as DNA: TGTGCCAGCAGCTTAGCCCAGACTAGCGGCGTGTTCTTC. The full variable domain, completed using reference TRBV7-9 and TRBJ2-1, is DTGVSQNPRHKITKRGQNVTFRCDPISEHNRLYWYRQTLGQGPEFLTYFQNEAQLEKSRLLSDRFSAERPKGSFSTLEIQRTEQGDSAMYLCASSLAQTSGVFFGPGTRLTVL.